What follows are 29 T cell receptor beta chains derived from one specimen sequenced in a study of T cell responses to AZD1222 COVID-19 vaccine. Libraries were prepared by immunoSEQ multiplex PCR; TCRdb keeps only in-frame clonotypes and omits some of them. The sample consists of around 110,000 clones, around nine tenths of them appearing once. This specimen consisted of peripheral blood, obtained 28 days after the second AZD1222 dose. All receptors derive from an adult who received the AZD1222 COVID-19 vaccine.

The chain has TRBV3-1 (or the pseudogene TRBV3-2) and TRBJ1-4, with a possible D match to TRBD1 (5 bases). The germline V gene has CDR1 LGHDT and CDR2 YNNKEL (reference sequence). The CDR3 contains 14 residues. V lost 3 bases and J lost 3, with 8 bases in between. CDR3 in amino acids: CASSQGGANEKLFF. The CDR3 DNA reads as TGTGCCAGCAGCCAGGGGGGGGCTAATGAAAAACTGTTTTTT.

The chain is built from TRBV11-2 and TRBJ2-3; D might be TRBD1 or TRBD2, each matching 5 bases. V was shortened by 5 bases and J by 0 bases, with 15 bases between the two germline ends. CDR3 length: 16 residues. Germline CDR1 and CDR2: SGHAT and FQNNGV. CDR3 in DNA: TGTGCCAGCAGCCGCCAGCAGGGACCGAGCACAGATACGCAGTATTTT. Its translation is CASSRQQGPSTDTQYF.

This clone was picked up one time. At one of its ends the junction is not consistent with the germline gene, which may arise from a read error. The chain has TRBV13 and TRBJ2-2; 11 bases agree with TRBD1. Germline lookup yields CDR1 PRHDT and CDR2 FYEKMQ (reference sequence). The length of the CDR3 is 15 residues. CDR3 DNA sequence: TGTGCCAGCAGCATAGGGGACAGGGGGACCGGGGAGCTGTTTTTT. Translation gives CASSIGDRGTGELFF.

The chain joins TRBV9 to TRBJ2-7; 9 nucleotides align to TRBD2. Germline lookup yields CDR1 SGDLS and CDR2 YYNGEE. This CDR3 contains 18 residues. V trimming: 0 bases; J trimming: 7 bases; junction bases outside the gene matches: 17. The CDR3 bases are TGTGCCAGCAGCGTAGGGGGCGGGTGGCTAGCGGGATTAGATGAGCAGTACTTC. Its protein product is CASSVGGGWLAGLDEQYF. Combining the CDR3 with reference TRBV9 and TRBJ2-7 gives the whole variable domain DSGVTQTPKHLITATGQRVTLRCSPRSGDLSVYWYQQSLDQGLQFLIQYYNGEERAKGNILERFSAQQFPDLHSELNLSSLELGDSALYFCASSVGGGWLAGLDEQYFGPGTRLTVT.

The chain combines TRBV27 with TRBJ1-1, with D unresolved. This CDR3 has 13 residues. From germline, CDR1 is MNHEY and CDR2 SMNVEV (reference sequence). Between the trimmed V and J ends, which lost 6 bases and 0 bases, there was a span of 8 bases. The CDR3 region has the DNA TGTGCCAGCAGGGGCGGTATGAACACTGAAGCTTTCTTT. It translates to CASRGGMNTEAFF.

This chain uses TRBV3-1 (or the pseudogene TRBV3-2) with TRBJ2-2; possible D gene TRBD2, 6 bases. The CDR3 loop spans 16 amino acids. CDR1 is LGHDT, CDR2 YNNKEL, per germline (reference sequence). Between the trimmed V and J ends, which lost 1 base and 1 base, there was a span of 10 bases. The CDR3 is CASSQGVSGNTGELFF. The CDR3 DNA is TGTGCCAGCAGCCAAGGTGTTAGCGGGAACACCGGGGAGCTGTTTTTT.

The chain joins TRBV6-2 or TRBV6-3 to TRBJ1-5; D may be TRBD1 (5 bases). CDR1 and CDR2 (germline): MNHEY, SVGEGT. The length of the CDR3 is 13 residues. The germline V and J ends were trimmed by 6 bases and 5 bases, with 11 bases remaining between them. The CDR3 region is CASSFQGHQPQHF. CDR3 bases: TGTGCCAGCAGCTTTCAGGGACATCAGCCCCAGCATTTT.

This chain connects TRBV15 to TRBJ1-6; D call uncertain. This CDR3 has 15 amino acids. V dropped 1 base and J dropped 10 bases, with 14 bases sitting between them. CDR1 and CDR2 from the germline V gene are LNHNV and YYDKDF (reference sequence). The CDR3: CATSRVGPGDSPLHF. The CDR3 DNA reads TGTGCCACCAGCAGAGTTGGCCCAGGTGACTCACCCCTCCACTTT.

The chain recombines TRBV30 with TRBJ2-5; weak D call: TRBD1 (5 bases). The CDR3 contains 12 residues. V gave up 0 bases and J gave up 12 bases, with 14 bases separating them. Germline loops: CDR1 GTSNPN, CDR2 SVGIG (reference sequence). CDR3 in DNA: TGTGCCTGGAGTGTACAGGCGAGTCCGAAGTACTTC. Translated: CAWSVQASPKYF. The whole variable domain, filled in from reference TRBV30 and TRBJ2-5, reads SQTIHQWPATLVQPVGSPLSLECTVEGTSNPNLYWYRQAAGRGLQLLFYSVGIGQISSEVPQNLSASRPQDRQFILSSKKLLLSDSGFYLCAWSVQASPKYFGPGTRLLVL.

The V call is TRBV21-1, the J call TRBJ2-2; TRBD2 is taken as the D call from the table, unchecked against the DNA. TRBV21-1 is classified as a pseudogene. CDR3 length: 19 amino acids. For the CDR3, the DNA is TGTGCCAGCAGCAAAGTGGAAGTTGAGGGCGGACTGAACACCGGGGAGCTGTTTTTT. Its translation: CASSKVEVEGGLNTGELFF.

V usage is TRBV6-2 or TRBV6-3 and J usage is TRBJ1-1, with D uncertain. Germline V gene lookup returns CDR1 MNHEY and CDR2 SVGEGT. CDR3 length: 16 residues. V lost 5 bases and J lost 1, with 17 bases in between. DNA for the CDR3: TGTGCCAGCAGTGTACATGGAGAAGGACGGAACACTGAAGCTTTCTTT. Amino acids: CASSVHGEGRNTEAFF.

The V and J genes are TRBV6-5 and TRBJ1-2; D uncertain. Trimming shortened V by 6 bases and J by 4 bases, and 12 bases separated the two germline ends. Germline CDR1 MNHEY, CDR2 SVGAGI. The CDR3 is 13 amino acids. Here the CDR3 reads CASRAPATYGYTF. The CDR3, as DNA: TGTGCCAGCAGGGCCCCCGCCACCTATGGCTACACCTTC.

This sequence joins TRBV23-1 and TRBJ1-5; D perhaps matches TRBD1 (5 bases). TRBV23-1 is an open reading frame, and its role is uncertain. This CDR3 is 14 amino acids long. V was shortened by 4 bases and J by 7 bases, with 14 bases between the two germline ends. The DNA for the CDR3 is TGCGCCAGCAGTCCCCGGGGGTTGGGACAGCCCCAGCATTTT. Translating gives CASSPRGLGQPQHF.

The genes are TRBV7-9 and TRBJ2-7; D possibly corresponds to TRBD1 (6 bases). Trimming removed 3 bases from V and 4 bases from J, with 16 bases in between. The length of the CDR3 is 15 residues. CDR1 is SEHNR and CDR2 is FQNEAQ in the germline V gene (reference sequence). DNA of the CDR3: TGTGCCAGCAGCTTGCCCCGAGGGGGTGTATACGAGCAGTACTTC. This gives the protein CASSLPRGGVYEQYF.

The chain employs TRBV3-1 (or the pseudogene TRBV3-2) and TRBJ2-1; D not certain. Per the germline V gene, CDR1 is LGHDT and CDR2 is YNNKEL (reference sequence). CDR3 size: 12 residues. Trimming took off 2 bases at V and 6 bases at J, with 5 bases between the two ends. The CDR3 spells CASSQTGNEQFF. Written as DNA, the CDR3 is TGTGCCAGCAGCCAAACCGGCAATGAGCAGTTCTTC.

This clone occurred once. The chain uses TRBV21-1 and TRBJ2-1; the tabulated D call, TRBD1, remains unverified against the DNA. TRBV21-1 is a pseudogene locus. The CDR3 extends over 14 amino acids. Written as DNA, the CDR3 is TGTGCCAGCAGCGGGGGGACAGGCGCTTCTGGGCAGTTCTTC. Its translation is CASSGGTGASGQFF.

The rearrangement uses TRBV2 and TRBJ2-7; D is unresolved. CDR1 is SNHLY, CDR2 FYNNEI, per germline. The CDR3 spans 13 residues. Trimming left V 3 bases short and J 2 bases short, with 8 bases between. CDR3 nucleotides: TGTGCCAGCAGTGAGCCGGGCCCCTACGAGCAGTACTTC. It encodes CASSEPGPYEQYF. Full variable domain (remainder filled in from reference TRBV2 and TRBJ2-7): EPEVTQTPSHQVTQMGQEVILRCVPISNHLYFYWYRQILGQKVEFLVSFYNNEISEKSEIFDDQFSVERPDGSNFTLKIRSTKLEDSAMYFCASSEPGPYEQYFGPGTRLTVT.

This chain uses TRBV14 with TRBJ1-1; no definite D call. Germline CDR1 is SGHDN and CDR2 is FVKESK. The CDR3 has 13 amino acids. The ends were cut back, 3 bases at V and 10 bases at J, with 15 bases in the middle. CDR3 loop: CASSHFVKGPAFF. The CDR3 nucleotides read TGTGCCAGCAGCCATTTCGTTAAAGGGCCAGCTTTCTTT. The whole variable domain, remainder taken from reference TRBV14 and TRBJ1-1, is EAGVTQFPSHSVIEKGQTVTLRCDPISGHDNLYWYRRVMGKEIKFLLHFVKESKQDESGMPNNRFLAERTGGTYSTLKVQPAELEDSGVYFCASSHFVKGPAFFGQGTRLTVV.

The V gene is TRBV11-3, the J gene TRBJ2-1; 7 nucleotides agree with TRBD1. J was trimmed by 7 bases and V by 5 bases; bases with no gene match: 11. Germline V gene data show CDR1 as SGHNT and CDR2 as YENEEA. This CDR3 has 15 amino acids. In DNA form, the CDR3 reads TGTGCCAGCAGCAACCGACAGGGTGAGGTGAATGAGCAGTTCTTC. Amino acid sequence: CASSNRQGEVNEQFF.

The chain combines TRBV5-4 with TRBJ1-1, with 10 bases fitting TRBD1. The CDR3 is 15 residues long. V trimming: 4 bases; J trimming: 4 bases; junction bases outside the gene matches: 7. Germline-derived CDR1 and CDR2 are SGHNT and YYREEE (reference sequence). This CDR3 reads CASSTETGGGTEAFF. Here the CDR3 DNA reads TGTGCCAGCAGCACCGAGACAGGGGGCGGCACTGAAGCTTTCTTT.

This CDR3 is CASRLGTARSYTF. Here the CDR3 DNA reads TGTGCCAGCAGACTCGGGACAGCCCGAAGCTACACCTTC. The chain has TRBV28 and TRBJ1-2, with TRBD1 matching 7 bases. Germline V gene lookup returns CDR1 MDHEN and CDR2 SYDVKM. Trimming removed 6 bases from V and 9 bases from J; junction bases left unmatched: 10. The CDR3 has 13 residues.

V is TRBV24-1 and J is TRBJ1-5; possibly TRBD1 for D (5 bases). The CDR3 spans 13 residues. V lost 4 bases and J lost 7, with 10 bases in between. Germline V gene lookup returns CDR1 KGHDR and CDR2 SFDVKD. CDR3 sequence reads: CATSDQGGQPQHF. CDR3 nucleotide sequence: TGTGCCACCAGTGACCAGGGAGGACAGCCCCAGCATTTT.

CDR3 sequence: CASSLAGGSRTDTQYF. For the CDR3, the DNA is TGCGCCAGCAGCTTGGCTGGGGGGTCTCGCACAGATACGCAGTATTTT. This chain joins TRBV5-1 and TRBJ2-3; a possible D gene is TRBD2 (6 bases). The CDR3 length is 16 residues. CDR1 and CDR2 (germline): SGHRS, YFSETQ. V lost 0 bases and J 1 base, leaving 12 bases between the germline ends.

The chain combines TRBV6-5 with TRBJ1-1, with TRBD1 as a possible D gene (5 bases). The germline V and J ends were trimmed by 1 base and 3 bases, with 12 bases remaining between them. Germline V gives CDR1 MNHEY, CDR2 SVGAGI. The CDR3 has 15 residues. The CDR3 region is CASSYLGTLYTEAFF. CDR3 sequence (DNA): TGTGCCAGCAGTTACTTAGGGACCCTATACACTGAAGCTTTCTTT.

The rearrangement joins TRBV29-1 to TRBJ1-2, with 7 bases identical to TRBD1. Germline CDR1 and CDR2: SQVTM and ANQGSEA. V dropped 6 bases and J dropped 8; count of bases not matched to a gene: 9. CDR3 length equals 12 residues. In DNA form, the CDR3 reads TGCAGCGTGGTAGACAGGGTGCGGGGCTACACCTTC. Translating gives CSVVDRVRGYTF. Full variable domain (remainder filled in from reference TRBV29-1 and TRBJ1-2): SAVISQKPSRDICQRGTSLTIQCQVDSQVTMMFWYRQQPGQSLTLIATANQGSEATYESGFVIDKFPISRPNLTFSTLTVSNMSPEDSSIYLCSVVDRVRGYTFGSGTRLTVV.

V is TRBV5-1 and J is TRBJ2-1, with TRBD2 as a possible D gene (5 bases). The V end lost 4 bases, the J end lost 9 bases, and 14 bases lay between the germline ends. CDR3 length: 13 amino acids. The germline CDR1 and CDR2 sequences are SGHRS and YFSETQ. The CDR3 region has the DNA TGCGCCAGCAGCGGGCTCGGGATGGGTGAGCAGTTCTTC. Residues: CASSGLGMGEQFF. The complete variable domain, with remaining parts taken from reference TRBV5-1 and TRBJ2-1, reads KAGVTQTPRYLIKTRGQQVTLSCSPISGHRSVSWYQQTPGQGLQFLFEYFSETQRNKGNFPGRFSGRQFSNSRSEMNVSTLELGDSALYLCASSGLGMGEQFFGPGTRLTVL.

This chain links TRBV28 with TRBJ1-2; weak D call: TRBD1 (6 bases). The length of the CDR3 is 13 residues. V lost 5 bases to trimming and J lost 1 base, with 8 bases between them. The V gene's germline CDR1 is MDHEN and CDR2 SYDVKM. The chain's CDR3 is CASSDRYNYGYTF. The CDR3 bases are TGTGCCAGCAGTGACAGGTATAACTATGGCTACACCTTC.

This chain joins TRBV4-1 and TRBJ2-2, with 10 bases lining up with TRBD2. The CDR3 extends over 17 amino acids. Unmatched junction bases numbered 6, after V lost 1 base and J lost 4 bases. Germline-derived CDR1 and CDR2 are MGHRA and YSYEKL. The CDR3 protein is CASSQAGLAAFTGELFF. In nucleotides, the CDR3 is TGCGCCAGCAGCCAAGCTGGACTAGCGGCATTCACCGGGGAGCTGTTTTTT.

V and J are TRBV30 and TRBJ2-1; D is possibly TRBD2 (6 bases). Germline CDR1 is GTSNPN and CDR2 is SVGIG (reference sequence). The CDR3 is 16 residues long. The ends were cut back, 5 bases at V and 4 bases at J, with 21 bases in the middle. For the CDR3, the DNA is TGTGCCTGGGCCTTGCGGGGACCCAGAGGGTACAATGAGCAGTTCTTC. It translates to CAWALRGPRGYNEQFF.